This T cell receptor (beta chain) is from a study of T cell repertoires in cytomegalovirus infection. At the level of the study: CMV infection and matching HLA type were both indicated by public TCR beta signatures. General observations from the study: Carriage of CMV together with the relevant HLA was identifiable through cumulative public TCR beta family frequency. Ex vivo responses were dominated by HLA-C-restricted CMV-specific TCR beta clonotypes.

The CDR3 totals 16 residues. V lost 5 bases to trimming and J lost 1 base; unmatched junction nucleotides: 7. TCRdb used MiXCR to reprocess the reads, holding one entry per CDR3 protein. The sample yields around 120,000 distinct CDR3 sequences, 7% to 9.5% seen once. This clonotype was counted ten times or more. What it recognizes is unknown. This rearrangement joins TRBV12-3 or TRBV12-4 to TRBJ1-5; 8 bases are a match to TRBD1. The receptor's source is a human donor in good health (CMV status not recorded). Some clones in this sample may be carry-over from other donors' samples. The sequencing input was PBMCs. This chain's CDR3 is CASSPSTGVSNQPQHF. The CDR3 DNA follows: TGTGCCAGCAGTCCTTCGACAGGGGTGAGCAATCAGCCCCAGCATTTT.